These 15 T cell receptor beta chains were all obtained from the same sample, sequenced in a study of blood T cells in healthy people across ages. The authors ran a second PCR of 7 to 11 cycles using a sample-barcoded 5' primer and a J-beta primer mix. MiXCR was run by TCRdb on the 5' RACE reads, yielding one entry per CDR3 protein. Among around 870,000 distinct CDR3 sequences listed, about 28% were seen once. Sequencing was carried out using blood. The receptors shown here come from a woman of 80 years or more in good health.

This clonotype was counted only a few times. This chain joins TRBV6-2 or TRBV6-3 and TRBJ1-5; D is ambiguous. V gave up 2 bases and J gave up 9 bases, with 8 bases separating them. Looked up from germline, CDR1 is MNHEY and CDR2 is SVGEGT. CDR3 length: 12 residues. The CDR3 spells CASSYSLRPQHF. CDR3 nucleotide sequence: TGTGCCAGCAGTTACAGTTTGAGGCCCCAGCATTTT.

This sequence joins TRBV4-3 and TRBJ2-2; D tentatively fits TRBD1 or TRBD2 (6 bases each). From germline, CDR1 is LGHNA and CDR2 YSLEER. Trimming cost V 4 bases and J 1 base, with 13 bases left between them. The CDR3 length is 16 residues. Written as DNA, the CDR3 is TGCGCCAGCAGCCGGGACACCGGGGGGAACACCGGGGAGCTGTTTTTT. It yields the protein CASSRDTGGNTGELFF.

This clonotype was detected many times. CDR3 bases: TGCAGTGCTAGAGGTAGCGGGGGCCGCTCCTACGAGCAGTACTTC. It translates to CSARGSGGRSYEQYF. The rearrangement uses TRBV20-1 and TRBJ2-7; 9 bases line up with TRBD2. The germline gives CDR1 DFQATT, CDR2 SNEGSKA (reference sequence). The V and J ends lost 1 base and 0 bases, in that order; junction bases with no gene match: 4. The CDR3 consists of 15 residues.

V and J are TRBV6-2 or TRBV6-3 and TRBJ1-5, with D perhaps matching TRBD1 (5 bases). The CDR3 totals 18 residues. V was cut by 7 bases and J by 0 bases, with 22 bases left in between. The germline CDR1 and CDR2 sequences are MNHEY and SVGEGT. The CDR3: CASKEGGHSTSSNQPQHF. CDR3 sequence (DNA): TGTGCCAGCAAAGAAGGTGGACACTCAACTTCTAGCAATCAGCCCCAGCATTTT.

This chain connects TRBV12-3 or TRBV12-4 to TRBJ2-1; D is possibly TRBD1 (6 bases). This CDR3 region has 11 residues. The V gene lost 2 bases and the J gene lost 12 bases, with 8 bases spanning the gap. The CDR3 DNA is TGTGCCAGCAGTTTAAAGGGGGTGCAGTTCTTC. Amino acids: CASSLKGVQFF.

V and J are TRBV7-8 and TRBJ1-2; D remains unclear. V was trimmed by 0 bases and J by 5 bases, leaving 7 bases between them. In germline, CDR1 is SGHVS, CDR2 FQNEAQ. This CDR3 region has 13 residues. In DNA form, the CDR3 reads TGTGCCAGCAGCTTAGCCCCTCGGTATGGCTACACCTTC. Protein sequence: CASSLAPRYGYTF. Filled out from reference TRBV7-8 and TRBJ1-2, the complete variable domain reads GAGVSQSPRYKVAKRGQDVALRCDPISGHVSLFWYQQALGQGPEFLTYFQNEAQLDKSGLPSDRFFAERPEGSVSTLKIQRTQQEDSAVYLCASSLAPRYGYTFGSGTRLTVV.

This clonotype has more than one count but fewer than ten. The chain links TRBV29-1 to TRBJ2-5; the D gene is possibly TRBD2 (7 bases). The CDR3 is 10 residues long. Trimming cost V 8 bases and J 11 bases, with 15 bases left between them. From germline, CDR1 is SQVTM and CDR2 ANQGSEA. The CDR3 bases are TGCAGCCGCGGGGGCCCCGGGCAGTACTTC. Protein: CSRGGPGQYF.

This clonotype has at least ten counts. CDR3 loop: CSASLAGPNEQFF. DNA of the CDR3: TGCAGTGCTAGCCTAGCGGGGCCGAATGAGCAGTTCTTC. The chain joins TRBV20-1 to TRBJ2-1, with 9 bases lining up with TRBD2. The CDR3 covers 13 residues. The germline V gene has CDR1 DFQATT and CDR2 SNEGSKA (reference sequence). With V trimmed by 3 bases and J by 7 bases, 4 bases remained unmatched.

This clonotype was detected many times. The chain is built from TRBV6-5 and TRBJ2-3; 13 nucleotides line up with TRBD2. V lost 4 bases to trimming and J lost 0 bases; unmatched junction nucleotides: 1. This CDR3 has 16 residues. Germline V gives CDR1 MNHEY, CDR2 SVGAGI. The CDR3 DNA follows: TGTGCCAGCAGTTGGGGACTAGCGGGGAGCACAGATACGCAGTATTTT. Protein: CASSWGLAGSTDTQYF.

Turning to this clonotype: A read error may be the cause here, since a much bigger clone is one base away. This chain joins TRBV27 and TRBJ1-1, with 8 bases aligning to TRBD1. Losses at the gene ends were 3 bases for V and 6 bases for J; bases not matched to a gene: 6. Germline CDR1 reads MNHEY; CDR2 reads SMNVEV (reference sequence). The CDR3 runs 14 residues. This chain's CDR3 is CASSFTGGNAEAFF. Written as DNA, the CDR3 is TGTGCCAGCAGTTTTACAGGGGGAAACGCTGAAGCTTTCTTT.

This clonotype was observed a handful of times. Just one base apart from a much larger clone, this may be a read error. The V call is TRBV5-1, the J call TRBJ2-5, with a tentative D call TRBD2 (6 bases). V was trimmed by 0 bases and J by 11 bases, leaving 17 bases between them. The germline V gene encodes CDR1 SGHRS and CDR2 YFSETQ. The CDR3 extends over 14 amino acids. DNA of the CDR3: TGCGCCAGCAGCTTGGTCCCCTTAGGAGGGGAGCAGTACTTC. It codes for CASSLVPLGGEQYF.

As concerns this clonotype: A read error is possible here, since a much larger clone lies one base away. The chain is built from TRBV12-3 or TRBV12-4 and TRBJ2-3; 8 nucleotides line up with TRBD2. The CDR3 spans 14 residues. The CDR3 sequence: CASSVSGAADAQYF. In DNA, the CDR3 is TGTGCCAGCAGTGTTAGCGGGGCCGCAGATGCGCAGTATTTT.

This clonotype was observed at least ten times. The chain joins TRBV6-2 or TRBV6-3 to TRBJ1-5, with no clear D. CDR1 and CDR2 (germline): MNHEY, SVGEGT. This CDR3 region has 16 residues. With 0 bases removed from V and 6 bases from J, the gap between germline ends came to 15 bases. In DNA form, the CDR3 reads TGTGCCAGCAGTTACTCGAATTCCTTCTTCGGTCAGCCCCAGCATTTT. Its protein is CASSYSNSFFGQPQHF.

Comment on this clonotype: Possible read error: a much larger clone is one base away. The rearrangement uses TRBV4-3 and TRBJ2-5, with 10 bases aligning to TRBD2. The J segment lost 11 bases and the V segment lost 4 bases, leaving 13 bases of the junction unmatched. CDR3 length: 15 amino acids. CDR1 is LGHNA and CDR2 is YSLEER in the germline V gene. Here the CDR3 reads CASSPLAGAFNEQYF. CDR3 DNA sequence: TGCGCCAGCAGCCCCCTAGCGGGGGCCTTCAATGAGCAGTACTTC.

This clonotype was seen ten or more times. The CDR3 DNA follows: TGTGCCAGCAGTTTTGGACTAGCGGGGGACGAGCAGTTCTTC. This encodes CASSFGLAGDEQFF. The chain has TRBV12-3 or TRBV12-4 and TRBJ2-1; 13 bases map to TRBD2. The junction had 3 bases not matched to a gene; V was cut back by 3 bases and J by 10 bases. The CDR3 consists of 14 residues.